The next 15 T cell receptor beta chains were all read from a single sample in a study of cytomegalovirus exposure and HLA in healthy donors. PCR involved 60 Vbeta and 13 Jbeta primers. Clones were read by immunoSEQ multiplex PCR, and TCRdb kept only the in-frame ones, dropping some. The sample carries about 190,000 clones, 80% to 85% recorded once. What was sequenced was PBMCs. The receptors derive from a woman aged 18-30 years in good health and CMV-seronegative.

The chain combines TRBV4-1 with TRBJ1-6, with D possibly matching TRBD1 (5 bases). The length of the CDR3 is 16 residues. V was clipped by 0 bases and J by 7 bases, with 13 bases between them. Per germline, CDR1 MGHRA and CDR2 YSYEKL. In DNA, the CDR3 is TGCGCCAGCAGCCAAGAGAATTGGGGCCTCAATTCACCCCTCCACTTT. It translates to CASSQENWGLNSPLHF.

This clone was counted only a few times. The rearrangement links TRBV6-6 to TRBJ1-1; 8 bases are a match to TRBD1. Losses at the gene ends were 6 bases for V and 6 bases for J; bases not matched to a gene: 12. The CDR3 runs 15 residues. The germline V gene has CDR1 MNHNY and CDR2 SVGAGI (reference sequence). CDR3 region: CASSPTGGIEAEAFF. The CDR3 DNA is TGTGCCAGCAGCCCCACAGGGGGGATCGAAGCTGAAGCTTTCTTT.

The rearrangement joins TRBV6-5 to TRBJ2-7; D may be TRBD1 (5 bases). Trimming pared 2 bases from V and 7 bases from J, leaving 15 bases between. Germline CDR1 reads MNHEY; CDR2 reads SVGAGI. The CDR3 is 14 residues long. CDR3 bases: TGTGCCAGCAGTTACCAGGGAAGGTCTTATGAGCAGTACTTC. Its protein is CASSYQGRSYEQYF.

The chain combines TRBV27 with TRBJ2-3, with 7 bases matching TRBD2. Trimming removed 3 bases from V and 4 bases from J; junction bases left unmatched: 7. Per the germline V gene, CDR1 is MNHEY and CDR2 is SMNVEV (reference sequence). The length of the CDR3 is 15 residues. The CDR3 loop is CASSFSAGAPDTQYF. As DNA, the CDR3 is TGTGCCAGCAGTTTCTCGGCGGGAGCCCCAGATACGCAGTATTTT.

The genes are TRBV30 and TRBJ1-2; possible D gene TRBD1, 6 bases. The CDR3 totals 13 residues. CDR1 is GTSNPN and CDR2 is SVGIG in the germline V gene (reference sequence). V gave up 2 bases and J gave up 6 bases, with 13 bases separating them. DNA for the CDR3: TGTGCCTGGAGTAAACAGGGAGGGCATGGCTACACCTTC. Amino acids: CAWSKQGGHGYTF.

CDR3 DNA: TGTGCCAGCAGCTTATACGGACTAGCGGGGCTTAGCACCGGGGAGCTGTTTTTT. Translating gives CASSLYGLAGLSTGELFF. This chain joins TRBV7-6 and TRBJ2-2; TRBD2 matches 12 bases. This CDR3 spans 18 amino acids. Trimming cost V 2 bases and J 4 bases; bases outside gene matches: 8. Germline V lookup: CDR1 SGHVS, CDR2 FNYEAQ.

The chain joins TRBV30 to TRBJ2-3, with 8 bases aligning to TRBD2. After removal of 2 bases from V and 6 bases from J, the junction contained 7 bases not matched to a gene. The CDR3 sequence is 14 residues long. CDR1 is GTSNPN, CDR2 SVGIG, per germline (reference sequence). CDR3 sequence (DNA): TGTGCCTGGAGTAGTGGCGGGAGGACGGATACGCAGTATTTT. Its translation is CAWSSGGRTDTQYF.

This clone appeared a few times. The gene calls are TRBV6-5 and TRBJ1-1; a weak D match, TRBD1 (6 bases). V lost 0 bases and J lost 6, with 11 bases in between. CDR1 MNHEY and CDR2 SVGAGI come from the germline V gene. The CDR3 is 14 residues long. The CDR3 DNA follows: TGTGCCAGCAGTTACTCGTTAGGACAGCCTGAAGCTTTCTTT. Its protein product is CASSYSLGQPEAFF.

This clone was seen only a few times. This chain uses TRBV5-1 with TRBJ1-1; 8 bases are a match to TRBD1. CDR1 is SGHRS, CDR2 YFSETQ, per germline. Unmatched junction bases numbered 6, after V lost 4 bases and J lost 7 bases. The CDR3 has 13 amino acids. CDR3 loop: CASSTGQGDEAFF. The DNA for the CDR3 is TGCGCCAGCAGCACCGGACAGGGCGATGAAGCTTTCTTT.

CDR3 loop: CASSESTGGKNIQYF. The CDR3 DNA follows: TGTGCCAGCAGTGAATCAACGGGGGGTAAAAACATTCAGTACTTC. The V and J genes are TRBV6-1 and TRBJ2-4; 7 bases agree with TRBD2. CDR1 and CDR2 from the germline V gene are MNHNS and SASEGT. With V trimmed by 2 bases and J by 4 bases, 5 bases remained unmatched. There are 15 residues in the CDR3.

The rearrangement links TRBV30 to TRBJ2-7; TRBD2 agrees at 7 bases. CDR1 is GTSNPN and CDR2 is SVGIG in the germline V gene (reference sequence). With 4 bases clipped from V and 2 bases from J, the junction kept 11 bases outside the gene matches. The CDR3 sequence is 15 residues long. The CDR3 reads CAWKPGTSETYEQYF. CDR3 sequence (DNA): TGTGCCTGGAAACCGGGAACTAGCGAAACCTACGAGCAGTACTTC. Full variable domain (missing parts from reference TRBV30 and TRBJ2-7): SQTIHQWPATLVQPVGSPLSLECTVEGTSNPNLYWYRQAAGRGLQLLFYSVGIGQISSEVPQNLSASRPQDRQFILSSKKLLLSDSGFYLCAWKPGTSETYEQYFGPGTRLTVT.

For this clone: The same CDR3 is also encoded by other DNA sequences in this sample. The V and J genes are TRBV11-2 and TRBJ1-2; possible D gene TRBD1, 5 bases. The CDR3 runs to 12 residues. The ends were cut back, 3 bases at V and 3 bases at J, with 5 bases in the middle. The germline gives CDR1 SGHAT, CDR2 FQNNGV. DNA of the CDR3: TGTGCCAGCAGCTTCAGGGACTATGGCTACACCTTC. This codes for CASSFRDYGYTF.

The genes are TRBV13 and TRBJ2-2; D might be TRBD1 (5 bases). CDR1 and CDR2 (germline): PRHDT, FYEKMQ (reference sequence). This CDR3 comprises 15 residues. V was shortened by 2 bases and J by 1 base, with 8 bases between the two germline ends. The DNA for the CDR3 is TGTGCCAGCAGCTTATTTACAGGGAACACCGGGGAGCTGTTTTTT. Its protein is CASSLFTGNTGELFF.

The V gene is TRBV5-1, the J gene TRBJ2-2; 7 nucleotides align to TRBD1. This CDR3 spans 15 amino acids. Germline CDR1 is SGHRS and CDR2 is YFSETQ. The V and J ends lost 3 bases and 1 base, in that order; junction bases with no gene match: 3. The CDR3 here is CASSSGTENTGELFF. CDR3 in DNA: TGCGCCAGCAGCTCAGGGACAGAGAACACCGGGGAGCTGTTTTTT.

This clone was recorded a few times. The J gene is TRBJ1-6, the V gene TRBV5-1; possible D gene TRBD1, 6 bases. This CDR3 has 14 amino acids. Germline CDR1 is SGHRS and CDR2 is YFSETQ. V lost 2 bases, J lost 7 bases, and 10 bases lay in between. CDR3 bases: TGCGCCAGCAGCTTTACAGGGAACAATTCACCCCTCCACTTT. This encodes CASSFTGNNSPLHF.